This T cell receptor beta chain was sequenced in a study of T cells in Graves' hyperthyroidism and ophthalmopathy. Points from the study as a whole: Stable hyperthyroidism and ophthalmopathy were separated using 13 V-J signatures.

From RNA transcripts, TCR beta CDR3 regions were amplified. HTBI primers were employed in a first-round RT-PCR of the TCR CDR3. Each CDR3 protein is one row after TCRdb ran MiXCR on the multiplex PCR reads. Altogether around 600,000 distinct CDR3 sequences are present, around 13% being singletons, with the ten largest covering under 15%. This clonotype showed up many times. The target antigen is unknown. Clinical symptoms, serum thyroxine, TRAb, thyroid ultrasound and orbital computed tomography established diagnosis. The sequencing sample was made of blood. The receptor comes from a woman between 50 and 59 years old with Graves' ophthalmopathy.

The CDR3 reads CASSEDGTSTDTQYF. The DNA of the CDR3 is TGTGCCAGCAGTGAGGACGGGACTAGCACAGATACGCAGTATTTT. V and J are TRBV12-3 or TRBV12-4 and TRBJ2-3, with D perhaps TRBD2 (6 bases). Trimming cost V 5 bases and J 0 bases, with 12 bases left between them. The CDR3 is 15 residues long.